This is a list of T cell receptor beta chains from one sample in a study of shared clonotypes between healthy human individuals. The table came from immunoSEQ multiplex PCR; TCRdb's copy has only in-frame clones and leaves some out. The data contain hundreds of thousands of clones, 95% to 97% of them singletons. The sample consisted of naive CD4+ T cells sorted from blood. The receptors were gathered from a woman between 25 and 40 years old in good health. CDR3s include the opening cysteine and the closing phenylalanine or tryptophan. The order of the fields is J gene, V gene, D gene, CDR3 DNA, CDR3 protein. A D gene is named only where the DNA matches it firmly.

J gene: TRBJ2-3; V gene: TRBV7-8; D gene: TRBD2; CDR3 DNA: TGTGCCAGCAGCTTATACCCCACTAGGCGGGAGAAACGCACAGATACGCAGTATTTT; CDR3 protein: CASSLYPTRREKRTDTQYF
J gene: TRBJ2-7; V gene: TRBV5-1; D gene: TRBD2; CDR3 DNA: TGCGCCAGCAGCCGGGGACTAGCGGGAGCCCGCGAGCAGTACTTC; CDR3 protein: CASSRGLAGAREQYF
J gene: TRBJ2-7; V gene: TRBV5-4; D gene: TRBD1; CDR3 DNA: TGTGCCAGCAGTTTACCGGGACAGGGCTACGAGCAGTACTTC; CDR3 protein: CASSLPGQGYEQYF
J gene: TRBJ2-1; V gene: TRBV2; D gene: TRBD2; CDR3 DNA: TGTGCCAGCAGTGATCTAGCGGGAGTGTACAATGAGCAGTTCTTC; CDR3 protein: CASSDLAGVYNEQFF
J gene: TRBJ2-7; V gene: TRBV6-6; D gene: TRBD2; CDR3 DNA: TGTGCCAGCAGTTACACCGGGACTAGGGGCTACGAGCAGTACTTC; CDR3 protein: CASSYTGTRGYEQYF
J gene: TRBJ2-1; V gene: TRBV2; D gene: TRBD2; CDR3 DNA: TGTGCCAGCACCCCGCGGACTAGCGGATACAATGAGCAGTTCTTC; CDR3 protein: CASTPRTSGYNEQFF
J gene: TRBJ2-7; V gene: TRBV5-1; D gene: TRBD1; CDR3 DNA: TGCGCCAGCAGCTTGCGGACAGGGCCCACCGCCGAGCAGTACTTC; CDR3 protein: CASSLRTGPTAEQYF
J gene: TRBJ2-1; V gene: TRBV9; D gene: -; CDR3 DNA: TGTGCCAGCAGCGACCGACTAGGGCTGAGCTCCTACAATGAGCAGTTCTTC; CDR3 protein: CASSDRLGLSSYNEQFF
J gene: TRBJ2-7; V gene: TRBV28; D gene: TRBD1; CDR3 DNA: TGTGCCAGCAGAGGGGGACAGATCAACGAGCAGTACTTC; CDR3 protein: CASRGGQINEQYF
J gene: TRBJ2-7; V gene: TRBV7-7; D gene: -; CDR3 DNA: TGTGCCAGCAGCCCCCCCCGGCCTAGCTACAACGAGCAGTACTTC; CDR3 protein: CASSPPRPSYNEQYF
J gene: TRBJ1-4; V gene: TRBV28; D gene: -; CDR3 DNA: TGTGCCAGCGGGTCAGCAACTAATGAAAAACTGTTTTTT; CDR3 protein: CASGSATNEKLFF
J gene: TRBJ2-5; V gene: TRBV14; D gene: TRBD2; CDR3 DNA: TGTGCCAGCAGCCAAGTAACTAGCGGTTATCAAGAGACCCAGTACTTC; CDR3 protein: CASSQVTSGYQETQYF
J gene: TRBJ1-2; V gene: TRBV5-1; D gene: -; CDR3 DNA: TGCGCCAGCAGCTTGGGATCGGGTAGCTATGGCTACACCTTC; CDR3 protein: CASSLGSGSYGYTF
J gene: TRBJ2-7; V gene: TRBV6-5; D gene: TRBD2; CDR3 DNA: TGTGCCAGCAGTTTCCGGACTAGCGGGGGCCCCTACGAGCAGTACTTC; CDR3 protein: CASSFRTSGGPYEQYF